The 27 T cell receptor beta chains in this list originate from one sample, sequenced in a study of CD8 T cells in Susac syndrome. Random hexamers were used to reverse transcribe the RNA input (about 0.5 to 1 ug). TCRdb processed the immunoSEQ multiplex PCR reads anew with MiXCR; each CDR3 protein has one entry. Altogether approximately 130,000 distinct CDR3 sequences are present, around 91% being singletons, with the ten largest covering approximately 0.24%. Sequencing was carried out using CD8+ T cells from PBMCs. The source of these receptors is a human donor with multiple sclerosis.

This clonotype was detected once. The chain employs TRBV3-1 and TRBJ1-2; D ambiguous. The CDR3 has 13 residues. Germline CDR1 is LGHDT and CDR2 is YNNKEL (reference sequence). V was shortened by 2 bases and J by 8 bases, with 12 bases between the two germline ends. The DNA for the CDR3 is TGTGCCAGCAGCCAACCCGGCGGCGGAGGCTACACCTTC. It encodes CASSQPGGGGYTF.

CDR3 residues: CAWSWDGHNEQFF. The CDR3 nucleotides are TGTGCCTGGAGTTGGGACGGTCACAATGAGCAGTTCTTC. The rearrangement joins TRBV30 to TRBJ2-1; D tentatively fits TRBD1 or TRBD2 (5 bases each). Per the germline V gene, CDR1 is GTSNPN and CDR2 is SVGIG (reference sequence). The CDR3 sequence is 13 residues long. V dropped 2 bases and J dropped 5 bases, with 10 bases sitting between them.

The V call is TRBV15, the J call TRBJ2-1; 8 nucleotides align to TRBD2. V shed 1 base and J 7 bases; nucleotides not matched to a gene: 3. The germline CDR1 and CDR2 sequences are LNHNV and YYDKDF (reference sequence). This CDR3 is 14 amino acids long. For the CDR3, the DNA is TGTGCCACCAGCAGAGTCGGGACTAGGAATGAGCAGTTCTTC. This codes for CATSRVGTRNEQFF.

The chain uses TRBV10-2 and TRBJ1-1, with D unresolved. CDR1 WSHSY and CDR2 SAAADI come from the germline V gene. With 3 bases removed from V and 5 bases from J, the gap between germline ends came to 10 bases. This CDR3 is 13 amino acids long. CDR3 sequence: CASSDGVKTEAFF. CDR3 bases: TGCGCCAGCAGTGACGGAGTAAAGACTGAAGCTTTCTTT.

The chain links TRBV15 to TRBJ2-3; D ambiguous. Trimming left V 0 bases short and J 6 bases short, with 16 bases between. The germline CDR1 and CDR2 sequences are LNHNV and YYDKDF (reference sequence). The CDR3 totals 16 residues. The CDR3 bases are TGTGCCACCAGCAGAGACCACTTTCATCGTCCTGATACGCAGTATTTT. Protein product: CATSRDHFHRPDTQYF.

The gene calls are TRBV30 and TRBJ2-6; the D gene could be TRBD1 or TRBD2 (5 bases each). Germline CDR1 GTSNPN, CDR2 SVGIG (reference sequence). V was pared by 3 bases and J by 0 bases, with 15 bases between. CDR3 length: 17 amino acids. The CDR3 region is CAWSSEGLRSGANVLTF. The CDR3 DNA reads TGTGCCTGGAGCTCAGAGGGGCTGCGCTCTGGGGCCAACGTCCTGACTTTC.

Here the CDR3 DNA reads TGTGCCAGCAGCCTGGGACTAGCGGGACTCTACAATGAGCAGTTCTTC. Translated, it gives CASSLGLAGLYNEQFF. This chain uses TRBV5-4 with TRBJ2-1; 13 nucleotides line up with TRBD2. The CDR3 length is 16 residues. Germline trimming cut 4 bases from V and 3 bases from J; bases unmatched to any gene: 4. Germline assignment: CDR1 SGHNT and CDR2 YYREEE (reference sequence). The full variable domain, in which reference TRBV5-4 and TRBJ2-1 provide the parts outside the CDR3, is ETGVTQSPTHLIKTRGQQVTLRCSSQSGHNTVSWYQQALGQGPQFIFQYYREEENGRGNFPPRFSGLQFPNYSSELNVNALELDDSALYLCASSLGLAGLYNEQFFGPGTRLTVL.

J is TRBJ1-1 and V is TRBV30; D remains unclear. The CDR3 has 11 amino acids. The germline V gene encodes CDR1 GTSNPN and CDR2 SVGIG (reference sequence). V was cut by 0 bases and J by 6 bases, with 5 bases left in between. The CDR3, as DNA: TGTGCCTGGAGTGTACTAGCTGAAGCTTTCTTT. Protein: CAWSVLAEAFF.

The chain couples TRBV11-2 to TRBJ2-1; 8 bases are a match to TRBD2. The CDR3 has 15 residues. Looked up from germline, CDR1 is SGHAT and CDR2 is FQNNGV. With V trimmed by 4 bases and J by 5 bases, 7 bases remained unmatched. The CDR3 DNA sequence: TGTGCCAGCAGCTCCCTGACTAGCGAGCACAATGAGCAGTTCTTC. Translated, it gives CASSSLTSEHNEQFF.

The rearrangement uses TRBV2 and TRBJ2-1; 9 bases map to TRBD1. CDR1 is SNHLY and CDR2 is FYNNEI in the germline V gene. The CDR3 loop spans 15 amino acids. J was trimmed by 4 bases and V by 4 bases; bases with no gene match: 5. For the CDR3, the DNA is TGTGCCAGCAGTGGAATACAGGGGGCTTACAATGAGCAGTTCTTC. It codes for CASSGIQGAYNEQFF.

The chain uses TRBV30 and TRBJ1-2; TRBD1 is a possible D gene (5 bases). This CDR3 has 13 amino acids. V shed 1 base and J shed 6 bases, with 12 bases lying between them. CDR1 and CDR2 (germline): GTSNPN, SVGIG (reference sequence). For the CDR3, the DNA is TGTGCCTGGAGTGCCGGGACTTATAATGGCTACACCTTC. It specifies CAWSAGTYNGYTF.

J is TRBJ1-5 and V is TRBV7-2; D is ambiguous. From germline, CDR1 is SGHTA and CDR2 FQGNSA. This CDR3 has 12 residues. V lost 3 bases and J lost 7, with 7 bases in between. Here the CDR3 DNA reads TGTGCCAGCAGCTTGATGGGACAGCCCCAGCATTTT. This encodes CASSLMGQPQHF.

The rearrangement uses TRBV6-1 and TRBJ1-5; TRBD1 aligns across 9 bases. The CDR3 has 17 amino acids. With 6 bases clipped from V and 0 bases from J, the junction kept 9 bases outside the gene matches. Germline CDR1 MNHNS, CDR2 SASEGT. The CDR3 sequence is CASSPTGGGYSNQPQHF. CDR3 nucleotides: TGTGCCAGCAGCCCGACAGGGGGGGGATATAGCAATCAGCCCCAGCATTTT.

The V and J genes are TRBV11-1 and TRBJ2-7; D might be TRBD1 (6 bases). CDR1 SGHAT and CDR2 FQDESV come from the germline V gene (reference sequence). The V and J ends lost 7 bases and 3 bases respectively, with 16 bases between them. The CDR3 runs 14 residues. CDR3 nucleotide sequence: TGTGCCAGCAACCCGCCGGGACAAATCTACGAGCAGTACTTC. Protein product: CASNPPGQIYEQYF.

A single count supports this clonotype. This rearrangement joins TRBV4-1 to TRBJ1-1; D gene uncertain. The CDR3 covers 15 residues. Germline V gene sequence: CDR1 MGHRA, CDR2 YSYEKL. Deletions cut 0 bases from V and 1 base from J, with 9 bases between. The CDR3 DNA is TGCGCCAGCAGCCAAGAATTTATGGGGAACACTGAAGCTTTCTTT. Protein sequence: CASSQEFMGNTEAFF.

J is TRBJ2-5 and V is TRBV29-1; 13 bases map to TRBD2. V dropped 5 bases and J dropped 3; count of bases not matched to a gene: 3. CDR3 length: 14 residues. From germline, CDR1 is SQVTM and CDR2 ANQGSEA. The CDR3 DNA sequence: TGCAGCGTTAGACTAGCGGGAGGCGAAGAGACCCAGTACTTC. Its translation: CSVRLAGGEETQYF.

CDR3 nucleotide sequence: TGTGCCAGCAGCCGCGGACCCTTACCGGATTTAAGCTCCTACAATGAGCAGTTCTTC. Its translation is CASSRGPLPDLSSYNEQFF. V gene TRBV3-1 combines with J gene TRBJ2-1; D unclear. Germline V gene data show CDR1 as LGHDT and CDR2 as YNNKEL (reference sequence). V was pared by 4 bases and J by 0 bases, with 22 bases between. The CDR3 loop spans 19 amino acids.

This chain connects TRBV28 to TRBJ2-1; maybe TRBD2 (6 bases). V was pared by 5 bases and J by 5 bases, with 10 bases between. Germline V CDR1 and CDR2: MDHEN, SYDVKM. CDR3 size: 13 residues. The CDR3 here is CASSREAHNEQFF. The CDR3 DNA reads as TGTGCCAGCAGTAGGGAGGCACACAATGAGCAGTTCTTC. Looking up the rest from reference TRBV28 and TRBJ2-1 gives the full variable domain: DVKVTQSSRYLVKRTGEKVFLECVQDMDHENMFWYRQDPGLGLRLIYFSYDVKMKEKGDIPEGYSVSREKKERFSLILESASTNQTSMYLCASSREAHNEQFFGPGTRLTVL.

The chain couples TRBV7-9 to TRBJ2-4; 9 bases fit TRBD1. Germline V gene sequence: CDR1 SEHNR, CDR2 FQNEAQ (reference sequence). This CDR3 is 14 amino acids long. After removal of 4 bases from V and 8 bases from J, the junction contained 6 bases not matched to a gene. CDR3: CASSSRDRADIQYF. CDR3 in DNA: TGTGCCAGCAGCTCCCGGGACAGGGCGGACATTCAGTACTTC.

The count of this clonotype is one. The chain is built from TRBV27 and TRBJ2-1, with 12 bases fitting TRBD2. Germline CDR1 is MNHEY and CDR2 is SMNVEV (reference sequence). The CDR3 has 14 residues. Trimming took 6 bases from V and 6 from J; bases not matched to a gene: 3. CDR3: CASSWTSGINEQFF. CDR3 sequence (DNA): TGTGCCAGCAGCTGGACTAGCGGGATCAATGAGCAGTTCTTC.

The rearrangement joins TRBV15 to TRBJ1-2; no firm D call. The CDR3 has 12 residues. V was trimmed by 5 bases and J by 8 bases, leaving 12 bases between them. The germline gives CDR1 LNHNV, CDR2 YYDKDF (reference sequence). The CDR3, as DNA: TGTGCCACCAGCCCTGAGTTGGGGGGCTACACCTTC. This encodes CATSPELGGYTF.

This clonotype occurred once. V usage is TRBV9 and J usage is TRBJ2-7; weak D call: TRBD2 (6 bases). This CDR3 is built from 13 residues. V was clipped by 2 bases and J by 3 bases, with 9 bases between them. The germline V gene encodes CDR1 SGDLS and CDR2 YYNGEE. The CDR3 loop is CASSVGGNYEQYF. The CDR3 nucleotides are TGTGCCAGCAGCGTGGGGGGTAACTACGAGCAGTACTTC. The variable domain in full, completed from reference TRBV9 and TRBJ2-7, reads DSGVTQTPKHLITATGQRVTLRCSPRSGDLSVYWYQQSLDQGLQFLIQYYNGEERAKGNILERFSAQQFPDLHSELNLSSLELGDSALYFCASSVGGNYEQYFGPGTRLTVT.

The chain links TRBV5-1 to TRBJ2-2; no reliable D call. Germline-derived CDR1 and CDR2 are SGHRS and YFSETQ. The CDR3 spans 16 residues. Between the trimmed V and J ends, which lost 2 bases and 1 base, there was a span of 12 bases. CDR3 nucleotides: TGCGCCAGCAGCTTTGGTCAGGAACAGAACACCGGGGAGCTGTTTTTT. Its translation: CASSFGQEQNTGELFF.

The rearrangement uses TRBV7-9 and TRBJ2-1, with 7 bases matching TRBD2. CDR1 and CDR2 from the germline V gene are SEHNR and FQNEAQ (reference sequence). The ends lost 5 bases at V and 4 bases at J; junction bases unmatched: 8. The CDR3 extends over 15 amino acids. As DNA, the CDR3 is TGTGCCAGCAGCCAAACAGCGGGACGGTACAATGAGCAGTTCTTC. Translation: CASSQTAGRYNEQFF.

The rearrangement joins TRBV4-1 to TRBJ2-2; 14 bases line up with TRBD2. CDR3 length: 16 amino acids. With V trimmed by 4 bases and J by 7 bases, 5 bases remained unmatched. Germline CDR1 and CDR2: MGHRA and YSYEKL. The CDR3 nucleotides are TGCGCCAGCAGCCTGGGACTAGCGGGAGACCTCGGGGAGCTGTTTTTT. This translates into CASSLGLAGDLGELFF.

This clonotype was seen once. The chain links TRBV4-1 to TRBJ2-2; D gene ambiguous. Germline V gene sequence: CDR1 MGHRA, CDR2 YSYEKL. The ends were cut back, 3 bases at V and 0 bases at J, with 8 bases in the middle. This CDR3 comprises 15 residues. The CDR3 DNA reads TGCGCCAGCAGCCATTCCCCCACGAACACCGGGGAGCTGTTTTTT. The encoded protein is CASSHSPTNTGELFF.

The chain carries TRBV27 and TRBJ2-1; 8 nucleotides line up with TRBD2. Looked up from germline, CDR1 is MNHEY and CDR2 is SMNVEV (reference sequence). The CDR3 runs 15 residues. The V gene end was trimmed by 3 bases and the J gene end by 6 bases; junction bases not matched to a gene: 7. The CDR3, as DNA: TGTGCCAGCAGTTTGGTGGCGGGAGGATTCAATGAGCAGTTCTTC. Translation: CASSLVAGGFNEQFF.